The next 5 T cell receptor beta chains were all read from a single sample in a study of cytomegalovirus exposure and HLA in healthy donors. Primers included in the PCR were 60 Vbeta and 13 Jbeta primers. Only in-frame clones appear in the TCRdb table, and some are missing; sequencing was by immunoSEQ multiplex PCR. Of under 200,000 clones in the sample, about 12% were seen once. Sequenced input: PBMCs. The receptors were gathered from a man aged 50-60 years in good health and CMV-seropositive.

The table lists this clone with a few counts. V gene TRBV9 combines with J gene TRBJ2-7; 10 positions agree with TRBD2. In germline, CDR1 is SGDLS, CDR2 YYNGEE. J gave up 0 bases and V 3 bases, and 6 bases lay outside the gene matches. The CDR3 is 16 residues long. The CDR3 DNA is TGTGCCAGCAGCGCCAGACCTAGCGGGGGCTCCTACGAGCAGTACTTC. Amino acids: CASSARPSGGSYEQYF.

The rearrangement uses TRBV30 and TRBJ1-4; a possible D gene is TRBD1 (6 bases). CDR3 length equals 15 residues. CDR1 GTSNPN and CDR2 SVGIG come from the germline V gene (reference sequence). The V end lost 1 base, the J end lost 7 bases, and 16 bases lay between the germline ends. The CDR3 DNA reads TGTGCCTGGAGTGACAGGGTTGTTTTTGGTGAAAAACTGTTTTTT. Its translation is CAWSDRVVFGEKLFF.

The V and J genes are TRBV7-6 and TRBJ2-2; 12 positions agree with TRBD1. This CDR3 comprises 16 residues. J lost 7 bases, V lost 3 bases, and 6 bases had no gene match. CDR1 is SGHVS, CDR2 FNYEAQ, per germline. CDR3 bases: TGTGCCAGCAGCTTGGGGGGGACAGGGGGCAGCGGGGAGCTGTTTTTT. Its translation: CASSLGGTGGSGELFF.

This clone was seen a few times. This chain uses TRBV27 with TRBJ2-7, with 11 bases identical to TRBD1. Trimming took 5 bases from V and 3 from J; bases not matched to a gene: 6. The CDR3 consists of 15 residues. Germline values: CDR1 MNHEY, CDR2 SMNVEV (reference sequence). CDR3 amino acids: CASSNRDRGFYEQYF. The CDR3, as DNA: TGTGCCAGCAGTAACCGGGACAGGGGGTTCTACGAGCAGTACTTC.

The genes are TRBV5-4 and TRBJ1-1, with 10 positions matching TRBD1. This CDR3 is built from 13 residues. CDR1 SGHNT and CDR2 YYREEE come from the germline V gene (reference sequence). The ends lost 3 bases at V and 7 bases at J; junction bases unmatched: 3. CDR3 loop: CASSSGTGDEAFF. CDR3 nucleotide sequence: TGTGCCAGCAGCTCAGGGACAGGGGATGAAGCTTTCTTT.